Shown below are 12 T cell receptor beta chains from a single sample sequenced in a study of metastatic and nonmetastatic thyroid tumors. MiXCR re-clonotyped the PCR reads for TCRdb. Of over 50,000 clones in the sample, roughly 30% were seen once. No patient had received any treatment before thyroid surgery. Material for sequencing was blood. The receptors here all came from a female donor with papillary thyroid cancer or a benign thyroid nodule (not recorded which). Some clones in this sample may be carry-over from other donors' samples.

The chain employs TRBV5-1 and TRBJ1-6, with 7 bases fitting TRBD1. After removal of 4 bases from V and 2 bases from J, the junction contained 3 bases not matched to a gene. Germline assignment: CDR1 SGHRS and CDR2 YFSETQ. The CDR3 sequence is 15 residues long. CDR3 sequence reads: CASSRDRAYNSPLHF. CDR3 in DNA: TGCGCCAGCAGCCGAGACAGGGCCTATAATTCACCCCTCCACTTT.

Turning to this clone: The junction and the germline gene differ at one end; a read error may be behind it. The CDR3 sequence: CAISSSRDSVLF. The CDR3 DNA sequence: TGTGCCATCAGTTCATCCCGGGACAGTGTGCTCTTC. The chain carries TRBV10-3 and TRBJ2-1; 7 positions agree with TRBD1. Looked up from germline, CDR1 is ENHRY and CDR2 is SYGVKD. This CDR3 spans 12 amino acids.

The V call is TRBV20-1, the J call TRBJ2-5; D gene uncertain. The V end was cut by 0 bases, the J end by 5 bases, with 16 bases between. The germline gives CDR1 DFQATT, CDR2 SNEGSKA (reference sequence). The CDR3 is made up of 15 amino acids. The chain's CDR3 is CSARDPGALGETQYF. CDR3 coding DNA: TGCAGTGCTAGAGATCCAGGCGCTCTGGGGGAGACCCAGTACTTC.

This clone has just a few counts. The chain couples TRBV6-1 to TRBJ2-1; TRBD1 aligns across 8 bases. The CDR3 totals 13 residues. Germline loops: CDR1 MNHNS, CDR2 SASEGT. The CDR3 sequence: CAIRDRRYNEQFF. The CDR3 region has the DNA TGTGCTATCCGGGACAGGAGATACAATGAGCAGTTCTTC.

The chain recombines TRBV11-3 with TRBJ2-1, with TRBD1 as a possible D gene (5 bases). CDR1 is SGHNT and CDR2 is YENEEA in the germline V gene. V was shortened by 5 bases and J by 6 bases, with 8 bases between the two germline ends. The CDR3 totals 12 residues. The CDR3 nucleotides read TGTGCCAGCAGCGATCAGGGCAATGAGCAGTTCTTC. It encodes CASSDQGNEQFF.

The rearrangement uses TRBV24-1 and TRBJ1-5; D not resolved. The CDR3 has 13 amino acids. Germline loops: CDR1 KGHDR, CDR2 SFDVKD. V lost 9 bases and J 5 bases, leaving 13 bases between the germline ends. The DNA of the CDR3 is TGTGCCACCGGAGGACGAGGCGATCAGCCCCAGCATTTT. Translating it yields CATGGRGDQPQHF.

V is TRBV6-2 or TRBV6-3 and J is TRBJ1-3; 9 bases fit TRBD1. The CDR3 covers 14 residues. Unmatched junction bases numbered 11, after V lost 6 bases and J lost 11 bases. Germline lookup yields CDR1 MNHEY and CDR2 SVGEGT. CDR3 loop: CASRRTGVDLAIYF. CDR3 nucleotides: TGTGCCAGCAGACGGACAGGGGTGGATCTCGCCATATATTTT.

This chain uses TRBV9 with TRBJ2-3, with 10 bases fitting TRBD1. J lost 3 bases, V lost 4 bases, and 8 bases had no gene match. The CDR3 extends over 16 amino acids. Germline V lookup: CDR1 SGDLS, CDR2 YYNGEE. CDR3 in amino acids: CASSISGTGETDTQYF. DNA for the CDR3: TGTGCCAGCAGCATCTCCGGGACAGGGGAGACAGATACGCAGTATTTT.

The chain recombines TRBV10-3 with TRBJ2-3, with 7 bases aligning to TRBD2. CDR1 ENHRY and CDR2 SYGVKD come from the germline V gene. After removal of 6 bases from V and 5 bases from J, the junction contained 14 bases not matched to a gene. The length of the CDR3 is 16 residues. The CDR3 DNA follows: TGTGCCATCAGGGACCTAAGGGCGGGGGAGGAAGATACGCAGTATTTT. This translates into CAIRDLRAGEEDTQYF.

There are many counts of this clone. The V and J genes are TRBV7-6 and TRBJ2-7, with a possible D match to TRBD2 (5 bases). V was pared by 5 bases and J by 7 bases, with 21 bases between. CDR1 is SGHVS and CDR2 is FNYEAQ in the germline V gene. The CDR3 covers 15 residues. The CDR3 DNA reads as TGTGCCAGCAGCCCCCACGAGGGTCCCAACGGGGAGCAGTACTTC. This sequence encodes CASSPHEGPNGEQYF.

This chain links TRBV6-1 with TRBJ1-5; the D gene is possibly TRBD1 (5 bases). This CDR3 region has 13 residues. Trimming cost V 3 bases and J 6 bases, with 9 bases left between them. CDR1 is MNHNS and CDR2 is SASEGT in the germline V gene. CDR3 protein: CASSDAGVQPQHF. CDR3 DNA: TGTGCCAGCAGTGATGCGGGGGTTCAGCCCCAGCATTTT.

This clone was counted only a few times. This chain joins TRBV7-6 and TRBJ2-2; 9 bases line up with TRBD2. CDR1 and CDR2 (germline): SGHVS, FNYEAQ. With 4 bases clipped from V and 0 bases from J, the junction kept 9 bases outside the gene matches. CDR3 length: 18 amino acids. CDR3 nucleotides: TGTGCCAGCAGCTCCCTAAGCGGGGGGTCCGCGAACACCGGGGAGCTGTTTTTT. Translation gives CASSSLSGGSANTGELFF.